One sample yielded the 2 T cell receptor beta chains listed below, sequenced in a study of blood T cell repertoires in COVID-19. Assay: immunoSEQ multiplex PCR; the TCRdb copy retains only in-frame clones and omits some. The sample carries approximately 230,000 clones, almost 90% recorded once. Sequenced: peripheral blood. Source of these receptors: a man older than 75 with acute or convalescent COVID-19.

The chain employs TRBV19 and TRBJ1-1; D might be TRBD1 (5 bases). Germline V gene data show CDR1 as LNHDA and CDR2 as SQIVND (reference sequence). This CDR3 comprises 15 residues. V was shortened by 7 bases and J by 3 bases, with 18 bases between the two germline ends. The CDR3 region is CASTTLRGFDTEAFF. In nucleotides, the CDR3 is TGTGCCAGTACCACCCTACGGGGGTTTGACACTGAAGCTTTCTTT.

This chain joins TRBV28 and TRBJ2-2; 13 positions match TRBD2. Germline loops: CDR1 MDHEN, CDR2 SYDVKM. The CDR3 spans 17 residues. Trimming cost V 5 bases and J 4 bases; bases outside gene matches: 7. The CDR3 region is CASSPSRTSGSTGELFF. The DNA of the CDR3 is TGTGCCAGCAGTCCGTCCCGGACTAGCGGGAGCACCGGGGAGCTGTTTTTT. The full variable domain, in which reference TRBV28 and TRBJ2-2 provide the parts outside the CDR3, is DVKVTQSSRYLVKRTGEKVFLECVQDMDHENMFWYRQDPGLGLRLIYFSYDVKMKEKGDIPEGYSVSREKKERFSLILESASTNQTSMYLCASSPSRTSGSTGELFFGEGSRLTVL.